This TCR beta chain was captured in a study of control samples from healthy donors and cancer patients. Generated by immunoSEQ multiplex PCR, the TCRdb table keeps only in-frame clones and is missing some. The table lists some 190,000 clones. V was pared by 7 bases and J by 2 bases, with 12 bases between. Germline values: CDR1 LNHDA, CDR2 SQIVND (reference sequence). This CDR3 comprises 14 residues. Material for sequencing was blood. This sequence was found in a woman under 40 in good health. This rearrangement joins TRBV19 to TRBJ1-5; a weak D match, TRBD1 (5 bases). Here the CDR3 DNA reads TGTGCCAGTACCACAGGCAGGGGCAATCAGCCCCAGCATTTT. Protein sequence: CASTTGRGNQPQHF.